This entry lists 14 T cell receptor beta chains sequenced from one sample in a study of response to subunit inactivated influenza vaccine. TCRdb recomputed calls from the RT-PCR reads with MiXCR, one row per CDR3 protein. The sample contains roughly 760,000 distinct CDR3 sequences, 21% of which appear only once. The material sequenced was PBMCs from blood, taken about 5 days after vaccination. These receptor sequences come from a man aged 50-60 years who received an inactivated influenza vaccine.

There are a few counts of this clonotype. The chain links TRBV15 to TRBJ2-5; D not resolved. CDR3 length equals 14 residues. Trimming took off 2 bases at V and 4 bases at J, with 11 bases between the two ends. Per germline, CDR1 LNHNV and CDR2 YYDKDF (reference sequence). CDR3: CATSRPQAGETQYF. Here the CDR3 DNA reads TGTGCCACCAGCAGACCTCAGGCAGGAGAGACCCAGTACTTC. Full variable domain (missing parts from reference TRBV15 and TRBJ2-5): DAMVIQNPRYQVTQFGKPVTLSCSQTLNHNVMYWYQQKSSQAPKLLFHYYDKDFNNEADTPDNFQSRRPNTSFCFLDIRSPGLGDTAMYLCATSRPQAGETQYFGPGTRLLVL.

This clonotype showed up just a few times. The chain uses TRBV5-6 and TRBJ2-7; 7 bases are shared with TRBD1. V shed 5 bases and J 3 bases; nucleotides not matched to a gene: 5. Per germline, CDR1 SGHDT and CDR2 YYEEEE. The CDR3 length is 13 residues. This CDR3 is CASRPRQGYEQYF. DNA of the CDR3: TGTGCCAGCAGACCCCGACAGGGCTACGAGCAGTACTTC.

The CDR3 DNA reads as TGTGCCAGCAGTCAAGGGGGGTATCAGCCCCAGCATTTT. It specifies CASSQGGYQPQHF. The chain employs TRBV6-2 or TRBV6-3 and TRBJ1-5; D may be TRBD1 (6 bases). Trimming shortened V by 5 bases and J by 5 bases, and 10 bases separated the two germline ends. Germline values: CDR1 MNHEY, CDR2 SVGEGT. The CDR3 sequence is 13 residues long.

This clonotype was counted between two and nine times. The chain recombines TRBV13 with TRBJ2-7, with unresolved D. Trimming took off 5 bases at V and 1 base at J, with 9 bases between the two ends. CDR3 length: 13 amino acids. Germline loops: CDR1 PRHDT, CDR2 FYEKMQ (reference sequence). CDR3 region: CASSEARSYEQYF. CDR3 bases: TGTGCCAGCAGCGAAGCTAGGTCCTACGAGCAGTACTTC. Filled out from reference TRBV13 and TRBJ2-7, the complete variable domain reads AAGVIQSPRHLIKEKRETATLKCYPIPRHDTVYWYQQGPGQDPQFLISFYEKMQSDKGSIPDRFSAQQFSDYHSELNMSSLELGDSALYFCASSEARSYEQYFGPGTRLTVT.

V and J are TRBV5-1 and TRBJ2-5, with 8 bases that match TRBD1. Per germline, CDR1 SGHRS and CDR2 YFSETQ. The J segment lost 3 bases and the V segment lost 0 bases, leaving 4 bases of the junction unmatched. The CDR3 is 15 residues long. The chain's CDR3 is CASSLVPGQEETQYF. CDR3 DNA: TGCGCCAGCAGCTTGGTGCCGGGACAGGAAGAGACCCAGTACTTC.

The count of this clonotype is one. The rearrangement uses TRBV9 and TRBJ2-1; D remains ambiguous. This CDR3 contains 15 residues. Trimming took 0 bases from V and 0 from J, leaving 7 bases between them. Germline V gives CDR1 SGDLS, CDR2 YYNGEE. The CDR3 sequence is CASSVVESSYNEQFF. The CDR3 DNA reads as TGTGCCAGCAGCGTAGTGGAGAGCTCCTACAATGAGCAGTTCTTC.

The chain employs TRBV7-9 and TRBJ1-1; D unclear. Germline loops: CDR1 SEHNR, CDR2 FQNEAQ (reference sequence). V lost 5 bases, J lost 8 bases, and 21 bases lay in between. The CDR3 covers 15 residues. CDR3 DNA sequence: TGTGCCAGCAGCCCGGCCTTAGGCAGCCCCCAGGAAGCTTTCTTT. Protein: CASSPALGSPQEAFF.

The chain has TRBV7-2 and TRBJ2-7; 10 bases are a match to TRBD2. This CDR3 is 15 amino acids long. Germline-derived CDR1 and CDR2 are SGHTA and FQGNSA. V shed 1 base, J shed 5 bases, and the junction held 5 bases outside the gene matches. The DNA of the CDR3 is TGTGCCAGCAGCTTAGTGGCTAGCGGGGGTAACGAGCAGTACTTC. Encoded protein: CASSLVASGGNEQYF.

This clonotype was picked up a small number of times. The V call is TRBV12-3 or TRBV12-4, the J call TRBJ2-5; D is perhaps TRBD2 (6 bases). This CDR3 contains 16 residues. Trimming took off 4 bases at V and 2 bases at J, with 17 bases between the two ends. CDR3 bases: TGTGCCAGCAGTTCAGCCACGCGGCGGGAACAAGAGACCCAGTACTTC. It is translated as CASSSATRREQETQYF.

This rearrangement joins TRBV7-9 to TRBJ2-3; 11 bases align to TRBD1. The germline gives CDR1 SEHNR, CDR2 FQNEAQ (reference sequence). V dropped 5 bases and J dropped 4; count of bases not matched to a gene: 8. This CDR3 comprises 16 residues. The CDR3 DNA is TGTGCCAGCAGCCCGGGACAGGGGGAGGCCCCAGATACGCAGTATTTT. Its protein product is CASSPGQGEAPDTQYF. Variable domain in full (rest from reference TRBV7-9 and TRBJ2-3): DTGVSQNPRHKITKRGQNVTFRCDPISEHNRLYWYRQTLGQGPEFLTYFQNEAQLEKSRLLSDRFSAERPKGSFSTLEIQRTEQGDSAMYLCASSPGQGEAPDTQYFGPGTRLTVL.

The CDR3 region is CSARVHSGSYNEQFF. The CDR3 DNA reads as TGCAGTGCTAGGGTTCATAGCGGATCATACAATGAGCAGTTCTTC. The gene calls are TRBV20-1 and TRBJ2-1, with D tentatively TRBD2 (6 bases). This CDR3 is built from 15 residues. Between the trimmed V and J ends, which lost 3 bases and 4 bases, there was a span of 16 bases. From germline, CDR1 is DFQATT and CDR2 SNEGSKA (reference sequence).

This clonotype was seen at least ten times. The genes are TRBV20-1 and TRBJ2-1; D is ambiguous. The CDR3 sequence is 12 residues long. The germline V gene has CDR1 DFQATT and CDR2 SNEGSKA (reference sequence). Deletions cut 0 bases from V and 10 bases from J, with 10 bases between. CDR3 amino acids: CSARDLGMEQFF. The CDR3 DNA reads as TGCAGTGCTAGAGATCTGGGGATGGAGCAGTTCTTC.

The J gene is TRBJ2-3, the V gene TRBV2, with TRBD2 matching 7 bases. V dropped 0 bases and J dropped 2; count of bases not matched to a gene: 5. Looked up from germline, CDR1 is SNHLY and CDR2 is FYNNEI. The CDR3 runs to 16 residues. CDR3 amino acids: CASSEASRGYTDTQYF. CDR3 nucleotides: TGTGCCAGCAGTGAAGCTTCGCGGGGGTACACAGATACGCAGTATTTT.

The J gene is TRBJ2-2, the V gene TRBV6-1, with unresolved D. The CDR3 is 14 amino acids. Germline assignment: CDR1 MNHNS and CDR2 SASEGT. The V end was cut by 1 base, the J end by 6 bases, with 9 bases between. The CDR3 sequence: CASSEVRSAGELFF. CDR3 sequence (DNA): TGTGCCAGCAGTGAAGTCCGCAGCGCCGGGGAGCTGTTTTTT.